This T cell receptor (beta chain) was sequenced during a study of shared clonotypes between healthy human individuals. Study-level points and caveats: Sampling covered nothing but blood. Tissue TCR repertoires likely differ from those found in blood.

The CDR3 runs to 15 residues. Trimming at V came to 1 base and at J to 10 bases, leaving 9 bases not matched to a gene. The germline CDR1 and CDR2 sequences are SGHAT and FQNNGV. Method: immunoSEQ multiplex PCR; TCRdb's copy keeps in-frame clones and lacks some. In the table there are about 1.1 million clones, around three quarters of which are singletons. In the case of this clone: No antigen is known for it.

V usage is TRBV11-2 and J usage is TRBJ2-1; TRBD2 matches 8 bases. This clonotype originated in a man aged 18 to 35 in good health. Some clones in this sample may be carry-over from other donors' samples. The sequenced material came from memory CD4+ T cells from PBMCs. Subset specified: CD45RA-negative fraction. CDR3 in DNA: TGTGCCAGCAGCTTAGCAGGACTAGCCTTCCGGGAGCAGTTCTTC. Amino acids: CASSLAGLAFREQFF.